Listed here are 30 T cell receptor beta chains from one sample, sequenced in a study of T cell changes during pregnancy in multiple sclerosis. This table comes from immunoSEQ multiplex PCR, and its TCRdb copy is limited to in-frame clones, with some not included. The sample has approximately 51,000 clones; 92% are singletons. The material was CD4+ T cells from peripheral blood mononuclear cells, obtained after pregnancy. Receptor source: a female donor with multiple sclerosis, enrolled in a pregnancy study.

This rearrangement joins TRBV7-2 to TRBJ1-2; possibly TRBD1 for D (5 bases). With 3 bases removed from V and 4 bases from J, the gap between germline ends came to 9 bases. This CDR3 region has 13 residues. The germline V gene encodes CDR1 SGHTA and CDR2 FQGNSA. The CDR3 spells CASSFTGSYGYTF. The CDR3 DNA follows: TGTGCCAGCAGCTTCACAGGTTCCTATGGCTACACCTTC.

The CDR3 DNA reads as TGTGCCAGCAGCTTAGCGGCGGGGGGAACCGGGGAGCTGTTTTTT. Protein sequence: CASSLAAGGTGELFF. The chain is built from TRBV7-2 and TRBJ2-2, with 8 bases fitting TRBD2. Germline lookup yields CDR1 SGHTA and CDR2 FQGNSA. The CDR3 is 15 amino acids. V lost 0 bases and J lost 5; bases outside the gene matches: 2.

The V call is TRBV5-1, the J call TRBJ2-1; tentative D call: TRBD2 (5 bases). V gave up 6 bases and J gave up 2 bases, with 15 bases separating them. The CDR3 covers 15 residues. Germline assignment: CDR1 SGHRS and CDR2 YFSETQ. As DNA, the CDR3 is TGCGCCAGCACCCCGCGGGCGACCCCCTACAATGAGCAGTTCTTC. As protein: CASTPRATPYNEQFF.

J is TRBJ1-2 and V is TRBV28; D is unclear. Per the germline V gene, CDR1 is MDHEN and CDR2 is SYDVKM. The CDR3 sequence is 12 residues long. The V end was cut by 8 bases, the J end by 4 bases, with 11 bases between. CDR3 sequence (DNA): TGTGCCAGCGGCCGGGAATCCTATGGCTACACCTTC. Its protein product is CASGRESYGYTF.

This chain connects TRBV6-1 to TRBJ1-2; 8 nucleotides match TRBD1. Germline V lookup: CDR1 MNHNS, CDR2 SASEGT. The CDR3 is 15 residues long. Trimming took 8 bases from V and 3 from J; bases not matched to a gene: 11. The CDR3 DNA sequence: TGTGCCAGCGATCAAGCCACAGGGGGATACTATGGCTACACCTTC. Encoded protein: CASDQATGGYYGYTF.

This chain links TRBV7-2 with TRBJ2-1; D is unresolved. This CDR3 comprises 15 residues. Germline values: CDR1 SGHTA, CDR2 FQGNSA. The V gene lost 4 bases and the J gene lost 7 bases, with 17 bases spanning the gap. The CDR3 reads CASSSTGSNGNEQFF. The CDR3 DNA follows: TGTGCCAGCAGCTCAACGGGTTCCAACGGGAATGAGCAGTTCTTC.

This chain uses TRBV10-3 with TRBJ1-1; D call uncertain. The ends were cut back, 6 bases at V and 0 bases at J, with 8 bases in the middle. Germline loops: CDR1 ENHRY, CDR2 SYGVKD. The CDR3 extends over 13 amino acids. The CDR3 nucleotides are TGTGCCATCAGCCTAGGATTGAACACTGAAGCTTTCTTT. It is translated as CAISLGLNTEAFF.

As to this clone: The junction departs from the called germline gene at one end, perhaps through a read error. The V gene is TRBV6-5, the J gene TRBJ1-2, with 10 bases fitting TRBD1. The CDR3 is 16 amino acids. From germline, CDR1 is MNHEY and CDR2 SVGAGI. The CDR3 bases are TGTGCCAGCAGTTTCTTGACAGGGGGCCGTAACGATGGCTACACCTTC. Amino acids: CASSFLTGGRNDGYTF.

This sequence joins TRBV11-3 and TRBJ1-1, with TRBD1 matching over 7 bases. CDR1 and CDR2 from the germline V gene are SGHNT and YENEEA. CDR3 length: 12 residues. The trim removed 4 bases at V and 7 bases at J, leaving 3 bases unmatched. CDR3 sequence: CASSYRDSEAFF. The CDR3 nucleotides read TGTGCCAGCAGCTACCGGGACAGTGAAGCTTTCTTT.

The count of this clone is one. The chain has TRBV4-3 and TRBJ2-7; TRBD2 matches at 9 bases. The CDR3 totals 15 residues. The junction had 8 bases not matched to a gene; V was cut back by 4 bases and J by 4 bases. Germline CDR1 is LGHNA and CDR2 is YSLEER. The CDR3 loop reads CASSRSTSGNYEQYF. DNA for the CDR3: TGCGCCAGCAGCCGCTCGACTAGCGGTAATTACGAGCAGTACTTC.

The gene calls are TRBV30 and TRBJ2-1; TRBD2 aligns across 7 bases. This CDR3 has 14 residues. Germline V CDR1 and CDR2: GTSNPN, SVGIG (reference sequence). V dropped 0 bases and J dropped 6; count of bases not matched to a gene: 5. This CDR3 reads CAWSVLAALNEQFF. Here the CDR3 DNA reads TGTGCCTGGAGTGTTCTAGCGGCCCTCAATGAGCAGTTCTTC.

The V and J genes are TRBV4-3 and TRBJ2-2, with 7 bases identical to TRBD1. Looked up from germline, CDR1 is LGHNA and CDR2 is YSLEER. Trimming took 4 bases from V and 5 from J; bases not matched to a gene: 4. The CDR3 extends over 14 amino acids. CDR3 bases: TGCGCCAGCAGCCGCGAGGGGGCGACCGGGGAGCTGTTTTTT. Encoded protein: CASSREGATGELFF.

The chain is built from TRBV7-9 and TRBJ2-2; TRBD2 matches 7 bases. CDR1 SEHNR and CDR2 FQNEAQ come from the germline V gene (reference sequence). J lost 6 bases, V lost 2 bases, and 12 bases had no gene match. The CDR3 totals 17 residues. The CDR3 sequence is CASSLPLGGSRAGELFF. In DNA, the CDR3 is TGTGCCAGCAGCTTACCCTTAGGCGGGAGTCGGGCCGGGGAGCTGTTTTTT.

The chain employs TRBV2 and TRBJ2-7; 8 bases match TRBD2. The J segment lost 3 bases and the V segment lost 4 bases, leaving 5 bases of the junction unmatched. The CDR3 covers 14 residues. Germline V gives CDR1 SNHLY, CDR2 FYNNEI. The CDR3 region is CASSVGTRGYEQYF. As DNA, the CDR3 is TGTGCCAGCAGTGTGGGGACTAGAGGCTACGAGCAGTACTTC.

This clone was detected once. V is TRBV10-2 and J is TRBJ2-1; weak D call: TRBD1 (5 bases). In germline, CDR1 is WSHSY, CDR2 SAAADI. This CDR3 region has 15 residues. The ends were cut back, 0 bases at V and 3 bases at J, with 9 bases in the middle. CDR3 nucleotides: TGCGCCAGCAGTGAGTCTTGGGGCCTCTACAATGAGCAGTTCTTC. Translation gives CASSESWGLYNEQFF.

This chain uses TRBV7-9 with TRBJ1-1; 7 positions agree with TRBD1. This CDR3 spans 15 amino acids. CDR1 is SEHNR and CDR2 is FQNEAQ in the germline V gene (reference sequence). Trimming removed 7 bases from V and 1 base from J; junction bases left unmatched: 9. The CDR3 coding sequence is TGTGCCAGCACCGAGTCGGGACAGAAGAACACTGAAGCTTTCTTT. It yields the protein CASTESGQKNTEAFF.

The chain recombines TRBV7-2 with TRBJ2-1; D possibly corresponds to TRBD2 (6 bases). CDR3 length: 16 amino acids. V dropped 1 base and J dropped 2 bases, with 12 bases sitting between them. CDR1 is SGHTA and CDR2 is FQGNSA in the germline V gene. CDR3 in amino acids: CASSLGEERPYNEQFF. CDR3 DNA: TGTGCCAGCAGCTTAGGGGAGGAGCGGCCCTACAATGAGCAGTTCTTC.

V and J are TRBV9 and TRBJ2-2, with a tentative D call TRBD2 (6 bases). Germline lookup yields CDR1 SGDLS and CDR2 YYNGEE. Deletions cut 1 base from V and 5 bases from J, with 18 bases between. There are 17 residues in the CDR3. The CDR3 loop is CASSVSFSGRGTGELFF. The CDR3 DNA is TGTGCCAGCAGCGTAAGTTTTTCCGGGAGAGGGACCGGGGAGCTGTTTTTT.

CDR3 region: CASSPGTSSYEQYF. The CDR3 DNA reads TGCGCCAGCAGCCCCGGGACTAGCTCCTACGAGCAGTACTTC. This rearrangement joins TRBV4-3 to TRBJ2-7; 8 bases are a match to TRBD2. Germline CDR1 is LGHNA and CDR2 is YSLEER. The V gene end was trimmed by 4 bases and the J gene end by 0 bases; junction bases not matched to a gene: 2. This CDR3 has 14 amino acids.

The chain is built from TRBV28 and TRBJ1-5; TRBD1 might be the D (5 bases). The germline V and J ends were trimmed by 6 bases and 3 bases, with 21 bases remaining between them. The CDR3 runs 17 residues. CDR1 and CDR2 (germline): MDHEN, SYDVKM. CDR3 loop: CASRRNLWGDFNQPQHF. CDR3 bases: TGTGCCAGCAGGCGTAATTTATGGGGGGACTTCAATCAGCCCCAGCATTTT.

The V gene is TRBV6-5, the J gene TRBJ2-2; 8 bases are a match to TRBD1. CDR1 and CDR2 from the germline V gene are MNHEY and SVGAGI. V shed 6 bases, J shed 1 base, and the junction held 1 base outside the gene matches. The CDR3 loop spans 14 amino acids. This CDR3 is CASRGQGNTGELFF. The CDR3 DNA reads TGTGCCAGCAGAGGACAGGGGAACACCGGGGAGCTGTTTTTT.

In nucleotides, the CDR3 is TGTGCTAGTGGTTTGGCCGTCCGGCTCTGGGAGCGGACTAGCACAGATACGCAGTATTTT. It translates to CASGLAVRLWERTSTDTQYF. This chain uses TRBV12-5 with TRBJ2-3; tentatively, D is TRBD2 (5 bases). The V end lost 1 base, the J end lost 0 bases, and 23 bases lay between the germline ends. CDR3 length equals 20 residues. In germline, CDR1 is LGHNT, CDR2 FRNRAP. Full variable domain (rest looked up from reference TRBV12-5 and TRBJ2-3): DARVTQTPRHKVTEMGQEVTMRCQPILGHNTVFWYRQTMMQGLELLAYFRNRAPLDDSGMPKDRFSAEMPDATLATLKIQPSEPRDSAVYFCASGLAVRLWERTSTDTQYFGPGTRLTVL.

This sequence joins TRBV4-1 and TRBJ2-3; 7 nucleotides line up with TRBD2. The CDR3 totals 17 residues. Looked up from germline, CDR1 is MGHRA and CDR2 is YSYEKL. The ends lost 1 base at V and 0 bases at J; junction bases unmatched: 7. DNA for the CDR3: TGCGCCAGCAGCCAAGTGATGAGCGGGACTAGCACAGATACGCAGTATTTT. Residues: CASSQVMSGTSTDTQYF.

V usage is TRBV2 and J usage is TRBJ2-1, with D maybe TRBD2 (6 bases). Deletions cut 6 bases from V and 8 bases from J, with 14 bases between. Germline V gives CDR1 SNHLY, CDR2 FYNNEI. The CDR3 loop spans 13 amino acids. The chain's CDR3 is CASRTGVADEQFF. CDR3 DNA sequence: TGTGCCAGCAGGACCGGGGTAGCGGATGAGCAGTTCTTC.

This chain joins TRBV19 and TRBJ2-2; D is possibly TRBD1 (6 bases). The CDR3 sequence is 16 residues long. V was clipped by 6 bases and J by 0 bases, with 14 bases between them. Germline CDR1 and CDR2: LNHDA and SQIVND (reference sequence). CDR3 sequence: CASSLKGQTNTGELFF. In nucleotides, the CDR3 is TGTGCCAGTAGCCTCAAAGGACAGACGAACACCGGGGAGCTGTTTTTT.

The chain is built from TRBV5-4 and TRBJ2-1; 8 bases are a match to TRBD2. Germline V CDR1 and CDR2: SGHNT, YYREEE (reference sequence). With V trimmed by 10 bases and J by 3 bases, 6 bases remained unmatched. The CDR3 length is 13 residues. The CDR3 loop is CAGALADYNEQFF. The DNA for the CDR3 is TGTGCCGGCGCACTAGCGGACTACAATGAGCAGTTCTTC.

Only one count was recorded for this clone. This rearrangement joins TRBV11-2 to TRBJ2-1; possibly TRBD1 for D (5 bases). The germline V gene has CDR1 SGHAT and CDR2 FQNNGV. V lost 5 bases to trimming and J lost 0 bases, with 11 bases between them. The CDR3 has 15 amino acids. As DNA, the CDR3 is TGTGCCAGCAGCCCACAGGCGATCTCCTACAATGAGCAGTTCTTC. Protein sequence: CASSPQAISYNEQFF.

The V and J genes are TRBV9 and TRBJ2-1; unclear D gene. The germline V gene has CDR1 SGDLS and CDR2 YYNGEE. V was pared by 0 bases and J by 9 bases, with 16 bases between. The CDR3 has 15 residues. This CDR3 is CASSVGIERSLEQFF. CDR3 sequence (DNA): TGTGCCAGCAGCGTAGGAATAGAGAGGTCGCTTGAGCAGTTCTTC.

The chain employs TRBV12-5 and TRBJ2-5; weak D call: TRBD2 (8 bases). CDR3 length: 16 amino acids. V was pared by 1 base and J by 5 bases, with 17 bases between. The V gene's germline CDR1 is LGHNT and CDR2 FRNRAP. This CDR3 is CASGLGTGGTSETQYF. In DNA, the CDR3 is TGTGCTAGTGGTTTGGGGACAGGCGGGACTAGTGAGACCCAGTACTTC.

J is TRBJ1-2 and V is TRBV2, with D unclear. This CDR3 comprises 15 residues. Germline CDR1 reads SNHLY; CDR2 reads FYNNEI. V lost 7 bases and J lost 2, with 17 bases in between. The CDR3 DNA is TGTGCCAGCAAATCCGAGGGCAGCGAGAACTATGGCTACACCTTC. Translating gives CASKSEGSENYGYTF.